Below, 29 T cell receptor beta chains from the same sample are listed, as sequenced in a study of beta chain features in type 1 diabetes. TCRB transcripts that were expressed got sequenced, as all of the isolated RNA had been reverse transcribed. The method was immunoSEQ multiplex PCR; TCRdb's version includes in-frame clones alone and lacks a portion of them. The data hold more than 300,000 clones, with approximately 15% observed a single time. Sequenced input: naive CD4+ T cells from blood. These receptors were taken from a woman aged 18-30 years in good health.

The chain links TRBV19 to TRBJ2-5, with 10 bases identical to TRBD2. Per the germline V gene, CDR1 is LNHDA and CDR2 is SQIVND (reference sequence). The junction had 14 bases not matched to a gene; V was cut back by 5 bases and J by 2 bases. CDR3 size: 18 residues. CDR3 loop: CASSASSLAGRGQETQYF. CDR3 bases: TGTGCCAGTAGTGCCTCTTCACTAGCGGGAAGAGGGCAAGAGACCCAGTACTTC.

This chain connects TRBV9 to TRBJ1-2; weak D call: TRBD1 (6 bases). Trimming left V 2 bases short and J 1 base short, with 9 bases between. Germline CDR1 is SGDLS and CDR2 is YYNGEE. The CDR3 totals 14 residues. In nucleotides, the CDR3 is TGTGCCAGCAGCGTCAGGGGCGGTAACTATGGCTACACCTTC. This sequence encodes CASSVRGGNYGYTF.

The chain links TRBV5-6 to TRBJ2-1; D is unclear. This CDR3 contains 15 residues. Trimming cost V 2 bases and J 4 bases, with 13 bases left between them. CDR1 is SGHDT, CDR2 YYEEEE, per germline. CDR3 protein: CASSLQNLRYNEQFF. The CDR3 region has the DNA TGTGCCAGCAGCTTACAGAACCTTCGATACAATGAGCAGTTCTTC.

This clone was found a few times. The chain is built from TRBV4-3 and TRBJ2-1; no clear D gene. The germline gives CDR1 LGHNA, CDR2 YSLEER. V shed 3 bases and J shed 3 bases, with 3 bases lying between them. The CDR3 has 12 residues. The CDR3 sequence is CASSQSYNEQFF. The CDR3, as DNA: TGCGCCAGCAGCCAGAGCTACAATGAGCAGTTCTTC.

The V gene is TRBV14, the J gene TRBJ1-1, with D possibly TRBD1 on 6 matching bases. This CDR3 region has 14 residues. CDR1 SGHDN and CDR2 FVKESK come from the germline V gene. V was clipped by 4 bases and J by 14 bases, with 23 bases between them. CDR3 sequence reads: CASSPLQIQGIGFF. In nucleotides, the CDR3 is TGTGCCAGCAGCCCACTCCAGATACAGGGAATTGGGTTCTTT.

This clone was observed a handful of times. The chain is built from TRBV18 and TRBJ1-1; TRBD1 might be the D (6 bases). Germline lookup yields CDR1 KGHSH and CDR2 LQKENI. The V end was cut by 4 bases, the J end by 9 bases, with 15 bases between. The CDR3 is 13 amino acids. The CDR3 DNA reads TGTGCCAGCTCACAGACAGGTCCCGAGAAAGCTTTCTTT. Translating gives CASSQTGPEKAFF.

This clone was observed a handful of times. J is TRBJ1-2 and V is TRBV18; no clear D gene. Trimming pared 3 bases from V and 1 base from J, leaving 9 bases between. The V gene's germline CDR1 is KGHSH and CDR2 LQKENI. The CDR3 loop spans 14 amino acids. The CDR3 is CASSPSRNNYGYTF. The DNA of the CDR3 is TGTGCCAGCTCACCCTCGAGAAATAACTATGGCTACACCTTC.

In this sample, this clone turned up a few times. J is TRBJ2-3 and V is TRBV7-2; 10 positions match TRBD2. The CDR3 is 18 amino acids. V lost 0 bases to trimming and J lost 0 bases; unmatched junction nucleotides: 6. Per germline, CDR1 SGHTA and CDR2 FQGNSA. CDR3: CASSLAKGLAASTDTQYF. CDR3 DNA sequence: TGTGCCAGCAGCTTAGCAAAAGGACTAGCGGCTAGCACAGATACGCAGTATTTT.

The J gene is TRBJ2-7, the V gene TRBV28, with 8 nucleotides matching TRBD1. The CDR3 length is 15 residues. Germline V gene lookup returns CDR1 MDHEN and CDR2 SYDVKM. V lost 3 bases to trimming and J lost 2 bases; unmatched junction nucleotides: 6. The CDR3 DNA follows: TGTGCCAGCAGTTTCGGACAGGGATGGCCCTACGAGCAGTACTTC. The encoded protein is CASSFGQGWPYEQYF.

This clone has a handful of counts. The gene calls are TRBV6-1 and TRBJ2-5; the D gene is possibly TRBD2 (6 bases). Trimming removed 1 base at V and 0 bases at J, with 12 bases between. The V gene's germline CDR1 is MNHNS and CDR2 SASEGT. There are 16 residues in the CDR3. The CDR3 DNA reads TGTGCCAGCAGTGAAGGGCTAGCGCGCTACCAAGAGACCCAGTACTTC. It is translated as CASSEGLARYQETQYF.

The V call is TRBV9, the J call TRBJ2-5; no definite D call. The germline CDR1 and CDR2 sequences are SGDLS and YYNGEE. The CDR3 sequence is 10 residues long. Trimming took 6 bases from V and 10 from J, leaving 10 bases between them. The CDR3 protein is CASNQVFQYF. CDR3 in DNA: TGTGCCAGCAACCAGGTGTTCCAGTACTTC.

V and J are TRBV5-4 and TRBJ2-3; D not certain. The germline CDR1 and CDR2 sequences are SGHNT and YYREEE (reference sequence). The CDR3 is 16 amino acids. Trimming took 3 bases from V and 0 from J, leaving 14 bases between them. CDR3 bases: TGTGCCAGCAGCTCACTCCTACTCGGGAGCACAGATACGCAGTATTTT. This codes for CASSSLLLGSTDTQYF.

The V gene is TRBV7-9, the J gene TRBJ2-1; 7 nucleotides align to TRBD2. The CDR3 extends over 9 amino acids. V lost 10 bases to trimming and J lost 15 bases; unmatched junction nucleotides: 6. The germline V gene has CDR1 SEHNR and CDR2 FQNEAQ (reference sequence). CDR3 protein: CAIGRERFF. The CDR3 DNA reads as TGTGCCATTGGGAGGGAGAGGTTCTTC.

The rearrangement links TRBV6-1 to TRBJ2-5; D possibly corresponds to TRBD1 (6 bases). The germline V gene has CDR1 MNHNS and CDR2 SASEGT. The CDR3 consists of 13 residues. Trimming stripped 4 bases from V and 3 bases from J, with 9 bases between. The CDR3, as DNA: TGTGCCAGCAGTGGAGACAGGAAAGAGACCCAGTACTTC. It specifies CASSGDRKETQYF.

The V and J genes are TRBV25-1 and TRBJ2-7; 10 nucleotides line up with TRBD2. V shed 6 bases, J shed 2 bases, and the junction held 4 bases outside the gene matches. CDR1 MGHDK and CDR2 SYGVNS come from the germline V gene. The CDR3 covers 14 residues. The CDR3 spells CASSRTSGPYEQYF. In DNA, the CDR3 is TGTGCCAGCAGCCGGACTAGCGGTCCCTACGAGCAGTACTTC.

The genes are TRBV9 and TRBJ2-1; 9 bases line up with TRBD2. Germline V gene data show CDR1 as SGDLS and CDR2 as YYNGEE. V trimming: 4 bases; J trimming: 8 bases; junction bases outside the gene matches: 13. CDR3 size: 16 residues. CDR3 residues: CASSFLGSGSPHEQFF. For the CDR3, the DNA is TGTGCCAGCAGCTTTCTGGGTAGCGGGAGTCCGCATGAGCAGTTCTTC.

This clone was seen a single time. CDR3 DNA sequence: TGTGCCAGCACCCCTACGGCTAGCGGGAGGTGGGGGGACAATGAGCAGTTCTTC. It codes for CASTPTASGRWGDNEQFF. The J gene is TRBJ2-1, the V gene TRBV9; 11 bases line up with TRBD2. After removal of 6 bases from V and 5 bases from J, the junction contained 16 bases not matched to a gene. This CDR3 spans 18 amino acids. CDR1 and CDR2 (germline): SGDLS, YYNGEE.

J is TRBJ2-3 and V is TRBV30; TRBD1 might be the D (6 bases). V lost 2 bases and J 3 bases, leaving 12 bases between the germline ends. CDR3 length equals 14 residues. CDR1 GTSNPN and CDR2 SVGIG come from the germline V gene (reference sequence). CDR3 in DNA: TGTGCCTGGAGTACAGGGTTGAGTACAGATACGCAGTATTTT. It yields the protein CAWSTGLSTDTQYF.

There are a few counts of this clone. The rearrangement links TRBV7-9 to TRBJ2-6; D is undetermined. Trimming shortened V by 4 bases and J by 5 bases, and 9 bases separated the two germline ends. The CDR3 has 14 amino acids. Germline CDR1 reads SEHNR; CDR2 reads FQNEAQ (reference sequence). For the CDR3, the DNA is TGTGCCAGCAGCTCCACAACCCGGGCCAACGTCCTGACTTTC. Amino acids: CASSSTTRANVLTF.

The V and J genes are TRBV25-1 and TRBJ2-1; 11 nucleotides line up with TRBD2. Germline CDR1 is MGHDK and CDR2 is SYGVNS. V shed 4 bases and J 2 bases; nucleotides not matched to a gene: 10. The length of the CDR3 is 18 residues. The CDR3 DNA sequence: TGTGCCAGCAGTGCCGGACTAGCGGGCCCAGATCCCTACAATGAGCAGTTCTTC. Its translation is CASSAGLAGPDPYNEQFF.

This clone showed up just a few times. The gene calls are TRBV5-1 and TRBJ1-5; D is ambiguous. The ends were cut back, 5 bases at V and 2 bases at J, with 11 bases in the middle. This CDR3 is built from 14 residues. Germline CDR1 reads SGHRS; CDR2 reads YFSETQ. As DNA, the CDR3 is TGCGCCAGCAGTCCCGAGTTGGGCAATCAGCCCCAGCATTTT. This sequence encodes CASSPELGNQPQHF.

The V and J genes are TRBV30 and TRBJ2-3, with 8 bases fitting TRBD1. This CDR3 region has 14 residues. V dropped 2 bases and J dropped 3; count of bases not matched to a gene: 4. Germline V lookup: CDR1 GTSNPN, CDR2 SVGIG (reference sequence). The CDR3 loop reads CAWSPQGATDTQYF. In DNA form, the CDR3 reads TGTGCCTGGAGTCCTCAGGGGGCTACAGATACGCAGTATTTT.

CDR3 protein: CASSGQGTGKNIQYF. The CDR3 region has the DNA TGTGCCAGCAGTGGACAGGGAACGGGCAAAAACATTCAGTACTTC. V usage is TRBV7-2 and J usage is TRBJ2-4, with 8 bases matching TRBD1. The CDR3 consists of 15 residues. J gave up 3 bases and V 6 bases, and 7 bases lay outside the gene matches. Looked up from germline, CDR1 is SGHTA and CDR2 is FQGNSA.

This clone occurred a few times. This chain joins TRBV9 and TRBJ2-1, with 9 bases matching TRBD1. CDR3 length: 16 residues. Looked up from germline, CDR1 is SGDLS and CDR2 is YYNGEE. Trimming removed 2 bases from V and 4 bases from J; junction bases left unmatched: 7. CDR3 nucleotide sequence: TGTGCCAGCAGCGTCCACCCGGGACAGGGTTACAATGAGCAGTTCTTC. It encodes CASSVHPGQGYNEQFF.

The chain combines TRBV9 with TRBJ2-1, with TRBD2 matching 14 bases. The germline gives CDR1 SGDLS, CDR2 YYNGEE. J was trimmed by 0 bases and V by 2 bases; bases with no gene match: 1. This CDR3 is 17 amino acids long. The CDR3 DNA reads TGTGCCAGCAGCGTTGGGACTAGCGGGAGCTCCTACAATGAGCAGTTCTTC. Protein: CASSVGTSGSSYNEQFF.

This clone was seen a handful of times. This rearrangement joins TRBV4-3 to TRBJ1-4; TRBD1 might be the D (6 bases). There are 13 residues in the CDR3. Germline CDR1 is LGHNA and CDR2 is YSLEER. V lost 3 bases to trimming and J lost 8 bases, with 10 bases between them. DNA of the CDR3: TGCGCCAGCAGCCAGGGGGCGGAGGAAAAACTGTTTTTT. It specifies CASSQGAEEKLFF.

This chain links TRBV18 with TRBJ1-5; maybe TRBD1 (5 bases). CDR3 size: 15 residues. Trimming removed 2 bases from V and 9 bases from J, with 17 bases in between. CDR1 is KGHSH, CDR2 LQKENI, per germline. The CDR3 region has the DNA TGTGCCAGCTCACCAGAGGTGCAGGGTCGTAGGCCCCAGCATTTT. Amino acid sequence: CASSPEVQGRRPQHF.

J is TRBJ2-6 and V is TRBV30; D possibly corresponds to TRBD1 (5 bases). Trimming removed 4 bases at V and 2 bases at J, with 18 bases between. Per germline, CDR1 GTSNPN and CDR2 SVGIG (reference sequence). This CDR3 is 17 amino acids long. The CDR3 protein is CAWIAWGIQPGANVLTF. The CDR3, as DNA: TGTGCCTGGATAGCATGGGGCATTCAGCCTGGGGCCAACGTCCTGACTTTC.

This clone was counted a few times. DNA for the CDR3: TGTGCCAGCAGCCCCCGGGGGACTAGCGTCTACGAGCAGTACTTC. Protein: CASSPRGTSVYEQYF. The rearrangement links TRBV7-2 to TRBJ2-7, with TRBD2 matching over 10 bases. The CDR3 extends over 15 amino acids. J lost 3 bases, V lost 5 bases, and 7 bases had no gene match. Germline lookup yields CDR1 SGHTA and CDR2 FQGNSA.